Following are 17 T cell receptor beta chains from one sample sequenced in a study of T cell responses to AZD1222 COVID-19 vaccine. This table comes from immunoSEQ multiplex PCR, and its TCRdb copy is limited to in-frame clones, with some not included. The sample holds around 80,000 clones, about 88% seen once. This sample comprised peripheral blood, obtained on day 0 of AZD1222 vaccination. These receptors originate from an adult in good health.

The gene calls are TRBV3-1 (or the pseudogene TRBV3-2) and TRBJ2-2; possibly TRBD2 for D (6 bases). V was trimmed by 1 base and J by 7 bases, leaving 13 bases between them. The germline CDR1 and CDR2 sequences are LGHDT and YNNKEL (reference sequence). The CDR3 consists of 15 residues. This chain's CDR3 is CASSQGGVVGGELFF. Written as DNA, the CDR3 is TGTGCCAGCAGCCAAGGGGGGGTAGTTGGCGGGGAGCTGTTTTTT.

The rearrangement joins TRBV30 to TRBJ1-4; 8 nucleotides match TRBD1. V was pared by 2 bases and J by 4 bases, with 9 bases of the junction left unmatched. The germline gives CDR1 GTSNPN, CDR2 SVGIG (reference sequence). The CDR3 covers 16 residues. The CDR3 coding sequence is TGTGCCTGGAGTCCCTCAGGACAGGGAGGTAATGAAAAACTGTTTTTT. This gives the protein CAWSPSGQGGNEKLFF.

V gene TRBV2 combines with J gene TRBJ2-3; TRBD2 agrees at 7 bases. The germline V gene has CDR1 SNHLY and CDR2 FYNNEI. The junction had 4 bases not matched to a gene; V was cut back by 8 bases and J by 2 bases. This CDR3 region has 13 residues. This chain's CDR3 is CASPGRVTDTQYF. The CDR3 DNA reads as TGTGCCAGCCCAGGGAGGGTCACAGATACGCAGTATTTT.

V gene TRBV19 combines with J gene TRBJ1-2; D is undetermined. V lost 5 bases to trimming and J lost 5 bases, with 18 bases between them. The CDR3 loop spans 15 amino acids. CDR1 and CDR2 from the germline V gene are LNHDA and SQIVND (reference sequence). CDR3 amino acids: CASSPQTDILYGYTF. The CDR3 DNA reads TGTGCCAGTAGTCCCCAAACAGATATCTTATATGGCTACACCTTC.

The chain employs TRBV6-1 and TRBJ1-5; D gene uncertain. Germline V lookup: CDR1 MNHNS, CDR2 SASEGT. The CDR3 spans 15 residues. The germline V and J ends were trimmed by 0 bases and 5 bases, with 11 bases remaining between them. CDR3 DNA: TGTGCCAGCAGTGAAGCGGTCGGGAACTATCAGCCCCAGCATTTT. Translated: CASSEAVGNYQPQHF.

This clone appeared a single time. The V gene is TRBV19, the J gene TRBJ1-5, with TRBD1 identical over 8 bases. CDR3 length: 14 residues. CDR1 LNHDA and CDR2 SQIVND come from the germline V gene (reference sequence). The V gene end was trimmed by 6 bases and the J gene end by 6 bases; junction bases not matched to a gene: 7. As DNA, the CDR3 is TGTGCCAGTAGGCTTCAGGGGGCGCCTCAGCCCCAGCATTTT. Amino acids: CASRLQGAPQPQHF.

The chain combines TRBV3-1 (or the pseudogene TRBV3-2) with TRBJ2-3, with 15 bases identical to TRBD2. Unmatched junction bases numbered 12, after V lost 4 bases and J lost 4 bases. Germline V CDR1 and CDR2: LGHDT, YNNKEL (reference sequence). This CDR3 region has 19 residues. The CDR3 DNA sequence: TGTGCCAGCAGCCGAACTTGGGTTGGACTAGCGGGGGGGCCAGATACGCAGTATTTT. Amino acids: CASSRTWVGLAGGPDTQYF.

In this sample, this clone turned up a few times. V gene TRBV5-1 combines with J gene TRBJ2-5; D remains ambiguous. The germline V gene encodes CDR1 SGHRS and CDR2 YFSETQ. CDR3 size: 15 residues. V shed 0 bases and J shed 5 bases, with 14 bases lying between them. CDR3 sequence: CASSLAPGGSETQYF. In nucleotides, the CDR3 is TGCGCCAGCAGCTTGGCCCCGGGCGGCTCGGAGACCCAGTACTTC.

As DNA, the CDR3 is TGTGCCAGCTCACCAGGGGCCGCCTACGAGCAGTACGTC. Protein: CASSPGAAYEQYV. This chain connects TRBV18 to TRBJ2-7, with D perhaps TRBD1 (5 bases). Trimming removed 2 bases from V and 2 bases from J, with 7 bases in between. Germline V gene lookup returns CDR1 KGHSH and CDR2 LQKENI. The CDR3 runs to 13 residues.

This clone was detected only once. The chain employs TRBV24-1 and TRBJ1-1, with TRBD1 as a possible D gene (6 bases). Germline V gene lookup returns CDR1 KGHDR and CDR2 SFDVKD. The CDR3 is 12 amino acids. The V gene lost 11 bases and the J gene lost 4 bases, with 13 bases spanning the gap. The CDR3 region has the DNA TGTGCCATCACAGGGTACAGCACTGAAGCTTTCTTT. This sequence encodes CAITGYSTEAFF.

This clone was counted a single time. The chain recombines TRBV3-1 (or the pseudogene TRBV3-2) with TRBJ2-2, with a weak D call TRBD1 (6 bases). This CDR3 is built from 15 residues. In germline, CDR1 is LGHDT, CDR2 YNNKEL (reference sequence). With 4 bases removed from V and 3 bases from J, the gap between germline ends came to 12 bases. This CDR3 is CASSPPKGDTGELFF. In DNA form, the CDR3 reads TGTGCCAGCAGCCCACCCAAGGGGGACACCGGGGAGCTGTTTTTT.

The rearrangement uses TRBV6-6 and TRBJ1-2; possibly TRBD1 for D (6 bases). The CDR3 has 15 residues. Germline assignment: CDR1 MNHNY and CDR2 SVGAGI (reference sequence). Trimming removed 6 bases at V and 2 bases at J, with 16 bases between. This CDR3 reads CASSFRGSVNYGYTF. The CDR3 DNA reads TGTGCCAGCAGCTTCAGGGGTTCAGTCAACTATGGCTACACCTTC.

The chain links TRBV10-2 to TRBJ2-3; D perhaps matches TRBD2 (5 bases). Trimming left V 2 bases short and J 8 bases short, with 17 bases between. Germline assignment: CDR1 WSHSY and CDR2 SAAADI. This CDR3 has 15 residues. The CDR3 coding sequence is TGCGCCAGCAGTGAGGAGCGCGCGGCGGGCGCTACGCAGTATTTT. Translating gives CASSEERAAGATQYF.

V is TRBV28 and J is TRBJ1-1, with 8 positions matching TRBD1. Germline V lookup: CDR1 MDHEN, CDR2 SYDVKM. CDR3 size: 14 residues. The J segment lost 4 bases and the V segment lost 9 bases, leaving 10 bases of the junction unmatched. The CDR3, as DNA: TGTGCCAGTGGACAGGGAGGGATTGGCACTGAAGCTTTCTTT. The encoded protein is CASGQGGIGTEAFF.

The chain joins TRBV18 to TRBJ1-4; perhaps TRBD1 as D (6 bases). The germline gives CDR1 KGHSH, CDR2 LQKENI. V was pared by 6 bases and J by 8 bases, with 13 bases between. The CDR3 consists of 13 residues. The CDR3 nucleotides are TGTGCCAGCTCGACGGGGGCGGGCGAAAAACTGTTTTTT. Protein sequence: CASSTGAGEKLFF.

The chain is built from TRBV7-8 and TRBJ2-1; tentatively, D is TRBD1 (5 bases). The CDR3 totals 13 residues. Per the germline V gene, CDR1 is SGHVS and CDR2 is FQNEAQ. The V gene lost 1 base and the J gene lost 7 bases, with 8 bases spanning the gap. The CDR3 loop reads CASSLGGPNEQFF. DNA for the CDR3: TGTGCCAGCAGCTTAGGGGGCCCAAATGAGCAGTTCTTC.

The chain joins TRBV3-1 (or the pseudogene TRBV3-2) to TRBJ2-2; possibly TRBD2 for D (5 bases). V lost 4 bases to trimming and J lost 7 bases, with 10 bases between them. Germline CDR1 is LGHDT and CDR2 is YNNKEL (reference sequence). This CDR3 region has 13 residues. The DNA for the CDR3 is TGTGCCAGCAGCCCCAGAGAGGGCGGGGAGCTGTTTTTT. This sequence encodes CASSPREGGELFF.